The source of this TCR beta chain is a study of T cells in Graves' hyperthyroidism and ophthalmopathy. Germline trimming cut 4 bases from V and 4 bases from J; bases unmatched to any gene: 6. CDR3 length: 16 residues. Germline V CDR1 and CDR2: SGHTA, FQGNSA. What was amplified from RNA transcripts were TCR beta CDR3 regions. First-round RT-PCR of the TCR CDR3 relied on the HTBI primer set. In TCRdb, the multiplex PCR reads were re-called with MiXCR into one record per CDR3 protein. The sample includes about 360,000 distinct CDR3 sequences, approximately 13% of them seen just once. Study-wide points: Blood shared most expanded thyroid clonotypes above 0.001. Stable hyperthyroidism and ophthalmopathy were separated using 13 V-J signatures.

This clonotype was seen more than once but under ten times. The antigen is unknown. Uncontrolled infection, other autoimmune disease, pregnancy or lactation disqualified patients from enrolment. Clinicians diagnosed patients from clinical symptoms, serum thyroxine and TRAb, thyroid ultrasound and orbital computed tomography. V usage is TRBV7-2 and J usage is TRBJ2-3; 12 positions match TRBD2. Sequenced sample: blood. The clonotype comes from a man aged 30 to 45 with Graves' hyperthyroidism that later progressed to Graves' ophthalmopathy. CDR3 DNA sequence: TGTGCCAGCAGCTCCTCACTAGCGGGGGGCCCAGATACGCAGTATTTT. Its protein is CASSSSLAGGPDTQYF.